The table lists the clone carrying this TCR beta chain with a few counts. Its antigen is not known. This CDR3 contains 15 residues. The V gene lost 4 bases and the J gene lost 0 bases, with 12 bases spanning the gap. Germline V gene lookup returns CDR1 SGHRS and CDR2 YFSETQ. Reverse transcribing all isolated RNA meant expressed TCRB transcripts were sequenced. Data came from immunoSEQ multiplex PCR; TCRdb stores just in-frame clones and leaves some out. The data show hundreds of thousands of clones, approximately 9.9% seen once. One heparinised draw, averaging around 120 mL, was taken per donor. The sample comes from a study of beta chain features in type 1 diabetes. Study-level results: Sequencing the cDNA could make cells with high TCR expression show up more than they should. TCRB CDR3s were moderately but significantly shorter in Type 1 diabetes patients in all four CD4+ subsets.

The clonotype comes from a man aged 25-45 years with type 1 diabetes. What was sequenced was central memory CD4+ T cells from blood. This chain joins TRBV5-1 and TRBJ2-3; a weak D match, TRBD1 (6 bases). CDR3 protein: CASSTGQTSTDTQYF. The CDR3 DNA follows: TGCGCCAGCAGCACTGGACAGACTAGCACAGATACGCAGTATTTT.